A single T cell receptor beta chain is shown here with its context. What it binds is unknown. This specimen comes from a study of regulatory T cells. Broader study findings: Unique productive TRB reads were about tenfold lower in patient Treg samples than controls. CD3G-deficient patients' regulatory T cells showed reduced Shannon diversity versus autologous conventional CD4+ and control regulatory cells.

The primer mix had 52 TRBV and 13 TRBJ primers. The assay was immunoSEQ multiplex PCR, and TCRdb's table has in-frame clones only and misses some. The sample carries over 2,000 clones, around 90% recorded once. Germline V lookup: CDR1 SGHVS, CDR2 FQNEAQ. The V gene lost 5 bases and the J gene lost 5 bases, with 22 bases spanning the gap. The length of the CDR3 is 18 residues. Every patient with CD3G deficiency had evidence of autoimmunity. The chain recombines TRBV7-8 with TRBJ2-6; D ambiguous. Sequenced: CD4+ Tregs sorted from blood. The sequence came from a child between 10 and 17 years old with CD3G deficiency. The CDR3 region is CASSVHSYPQSRANVLTF. The CDR3 coding sequence is TGTGCCAGCAGCGTACATAGTTACCCACAAAGTCGGGCCAACGTCCTGACTTTC.